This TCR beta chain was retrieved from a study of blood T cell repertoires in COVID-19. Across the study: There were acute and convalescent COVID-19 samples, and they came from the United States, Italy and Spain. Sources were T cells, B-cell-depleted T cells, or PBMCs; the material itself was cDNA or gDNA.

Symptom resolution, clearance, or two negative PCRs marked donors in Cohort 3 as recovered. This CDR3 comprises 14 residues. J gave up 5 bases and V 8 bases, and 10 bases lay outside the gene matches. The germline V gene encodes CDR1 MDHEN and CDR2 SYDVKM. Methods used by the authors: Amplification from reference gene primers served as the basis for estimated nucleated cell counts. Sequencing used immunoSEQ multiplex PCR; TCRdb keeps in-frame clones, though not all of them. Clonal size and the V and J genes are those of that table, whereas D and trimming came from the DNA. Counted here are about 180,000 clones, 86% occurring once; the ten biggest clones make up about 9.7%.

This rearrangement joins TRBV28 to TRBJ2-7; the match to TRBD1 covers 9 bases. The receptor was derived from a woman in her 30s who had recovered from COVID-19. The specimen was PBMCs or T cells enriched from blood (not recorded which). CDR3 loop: CASYPTGQGDEQYF. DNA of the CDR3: TGTGCCAGCTATCCCACGGGACAGGGTGACGAGCAGTACTTC.